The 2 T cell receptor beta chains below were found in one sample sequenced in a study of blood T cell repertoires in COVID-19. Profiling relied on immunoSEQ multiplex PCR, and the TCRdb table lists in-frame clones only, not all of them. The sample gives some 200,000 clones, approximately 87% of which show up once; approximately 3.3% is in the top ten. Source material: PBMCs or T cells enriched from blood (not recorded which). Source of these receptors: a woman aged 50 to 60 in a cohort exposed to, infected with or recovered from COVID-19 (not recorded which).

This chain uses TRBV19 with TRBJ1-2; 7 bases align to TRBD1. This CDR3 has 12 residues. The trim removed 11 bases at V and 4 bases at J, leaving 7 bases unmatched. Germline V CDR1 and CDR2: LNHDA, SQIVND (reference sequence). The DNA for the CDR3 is TGTGCCTCCCTACAGGGGACCTATGGCTACACCTTC. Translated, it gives CASLQGTYGYTF.

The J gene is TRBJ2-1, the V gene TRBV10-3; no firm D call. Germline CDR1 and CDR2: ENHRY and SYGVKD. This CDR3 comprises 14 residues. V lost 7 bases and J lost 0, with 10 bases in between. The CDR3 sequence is CAIKNTSSYNEQFF. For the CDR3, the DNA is TGTGCCATCAAGAACACAAGCTCCTACAATGAGCAGTTCTTC.